At least ten counts were recorded for the clone carrying this T cell receptor beta chain. Its antigen is unknown. Individual cDNA molecules received unique molecular identifiers during library preparation. In TCRdb, the 5' RACE reads were re-called with MiXCR into one record per CDR3 protein. The sample consists of approximately 30,000 distinct CDR3 sequences, 4.7% of them appearing once. The data were taken from a study of early T cells in non-severe SARS-CoV-2 infection. From germline, CDR1 is SGDLS and CDR2 YYNGEE. V was pared by 1 base and J by 4 bases, with 14 bases between. CDR3 length equals 15 residues. Study findings and constraints: Missing private and CD4 specificities, VDJdb matching favored anti-spike CD8 responses.

The V and J genes are TRBV9 and TRBJ2-5; no firm D call. Sequences were obtained from whole blood. This receptor was taken from an adult who was a healthcare worker with PCR-confirmed SARS-CoV-2 infection or an uninfected control (not recorded which). CDR3 nucleotide sequence: TGTGCCAGCAGCGTATCGGAAGTTTCGGGAGAGACCCAGTACTTC. It codes for CASSVSEVSGETQYF.